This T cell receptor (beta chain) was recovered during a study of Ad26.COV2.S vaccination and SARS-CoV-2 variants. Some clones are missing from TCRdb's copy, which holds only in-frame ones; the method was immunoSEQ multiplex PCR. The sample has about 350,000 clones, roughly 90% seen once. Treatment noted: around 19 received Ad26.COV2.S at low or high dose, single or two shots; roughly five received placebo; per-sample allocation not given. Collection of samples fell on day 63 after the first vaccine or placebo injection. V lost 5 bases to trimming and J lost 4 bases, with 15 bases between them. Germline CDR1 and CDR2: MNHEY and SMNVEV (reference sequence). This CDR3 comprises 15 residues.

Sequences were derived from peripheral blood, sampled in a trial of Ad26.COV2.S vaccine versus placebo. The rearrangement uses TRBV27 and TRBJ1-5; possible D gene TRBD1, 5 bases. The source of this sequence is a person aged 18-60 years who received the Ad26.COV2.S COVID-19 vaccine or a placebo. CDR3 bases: TGTGCCAGCAGTGGGGGGAGGGCCCAAAATCAGCCCCAGCATTTT. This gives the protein CASSGGRAQNQPQHF.